A selection of T cell receptor beta chains follows, all from one sample in a study of T cell responses to AZD1222 COVID-19 vaccine. Only in-frame clones appear in the TCRdb table, and some are missing; sequencing was by immunoSEQ multiplex PCR. The table lists 110,000 or so clones, 70% to 90% of them singletons, with just over 3.5% in the top ten. Sequencing was performed on peripheral blood, taken 28 days after the second AZD1222 dose. Every receptor here comes from an adult who received the AZD1222 COVID-19 vaccine. Each CDR3 is given with its conserved first and last residue. A D gene is named only where the DNA matches it firmly. The size field is filled for only some rows; it gives once, few, many or a size class.

cdr3_length d_call j_call clone_size v_call cdr3_aa cdr3_nt
14 TRBD1 TRBJ1-2 . TRBV6-5 CASSYGGQIYGYTF TGTGCCAGCAGTTACGGGGGACAGATCTATGGCTACACCTTC
19 . TRBJ1-3 . TRBV5-5 CASSFALGINPASGNTIYF TGTGCCAGCAGCTTTGCCCTGGGGATAAACCCGGCCTCTGGAAACACCATATATTTT
13 . TRBJ2-3 . TRBV5-6 CASSSDLTDTQYF TGTGCCAGCAGCTCGGACTTAACAGATACGCAGTATTTT
16 . TRBJ1-4 . TRBV7-8 CASSSRDWRTNEKLFF TGTGCCAGCAGCTCAAGGGACTGGAGGACTAATGAAAAACTGTTTTTT
16 TRBD2 TRBJ2-7 . TRBV6-5 CASSYSISGMSYEQYF TGTGCCAGCAGTTACTCTATTAGCGGGATGTCCTACGAGCAGTACTTC
16 . TRBJ1-1 once TRBV21-1 CASSKVVEAMNTEAFF TGTGCCAGCAGCAAGGTGGTTGAGGCCATGAACACTGAAGCTTTCTTT
15 . TRBJ1-2 . TRBV7-8 CASSGGGRSTYGYTF TGTGCCAGCAGCGGGGGGGGACGGTCTACCTATGGCTACACCTTC
14 . TRBJ1-3 . TRBV28 CASSLFIAQSTIYF TGTGCCAGCAGTTTGTTCATAGCCCAATCCACCATATATTTT
14 TRBD2 TRBJ2-7 . TRBV4-2 CASSQTSATSEQYF TGTGCCAGCAGCCAAACTAGCGCCACCTCCGAGCAGTACTTC
14 . TRBJ1-2 . TRBV28 CASSVTGSMNGYTF TGTGCCAGCAGTGTGACAGGATCCATGAATGGCTACACCTTC
17 TRBD1 TRBJ1-2 . TRBV7-9 CASSLGTGGFLYAGYTF TGTGCCAGCAGCCTCGGGACAGGGGGCTTTCTCTATGCGGGCTACACCTTC
16 TRBD1 TRBJ1-5 . TRBV3-1/TRBV3-2 CASSQGDRDRYQPQHF TGTGCCAGCAGCCAAGGAGACCGGGACAGATATCAGCCCCAGCATTTT
14 . TRBJ1-2 once TRBV28 CASSPLKRGGGYTF TGTGCCAGCAGTCCTCTTAAGCGGGGCGGGGGCTACACCTTC
14 TRBD2 TRBJ2-1 . TRBV10-3 CAISLAGGYNEQFF TGTGCCATCAGTCTAGCGGGAGGATACAATGAGCAGTTCTTC
18 TRBD2 TRBJ2-1 . TRBV5-1 CASSLKTNSGGAYNEQFF TGCGCCAGCAGCTTAAAGACAAATAGCGGGGGGGCTTACAATGAGCAGTTCTTC
16 . TRBJ2-3 . TRBV5-1 CASSFLGSRDTDTQYF TGCGCCAGCAGCTTCCTCGGGAGTAGGGACACAGATACGCAGTATTTT
15 . TRBJ2-7 . TRBV12-5 CASGRRDARSYEQYF TGTGCTAGTGGGCGTCGGGACGCCCGCTCCTACGAGCAGTACTTC
15 TRBD1 TRBJ1-2 . TRBV24-1 CATSAGTGGGYGYTF TGTGCCACCAGTGCGGGGACAGGGGGCGGCTATGGCTACACCTTC
15 TRBD2 TRBJ2-1 . TRBV6-5 CASSPGLAAYNEQFF TGTGCCAGCAGTCCCGGACTAGCGGCCTACAATGAGCAGTTCTTC
14 . TRBJ1-2 . TRBV7-9 CASSLGRSGYGYTF TGTGCCAGCAGCTTAGGACGGTCTGGGTATGGCTACACCTTC
15 . TRBJ1-1 . TRBV2 CASSEEVLRGPEAFF TGTGCCAGCAGTGAAGAAGTCCTACGGGGACCTGAAGCTTTCTTT
18 . TRBJ1-1 . TRBV6-2/TRBV6-3 CASSYDRGRGWMNTEAFF TGTGCCAGCAGTTACGATCGAGGCAGGGGTTGGATGAACACTGAAGCTTTCTTT
15 . TRBJ1-4 few TRBV7-2 CASSPRKGLFEKLFF TGTGCCAGCAGCCCTCGCAAGGGGCTATTTGAAAAACTGTTTTTT
16 TRBD1 TRBJ2-1 . TRBV10-3 CAISEIAGTGHNEQFF TGTGCCATCAGTGAGATCGCCGGGACAGGCCACAATGAGCAGTTCTTC
13 . TRBJ1-2 . TRBV30 CAWSERANYGYTF TGTGCCTGGAGTGAAAGAGCTAACTATGGCTACACCTTC
15 TRBD2 TRBJ2-3 few TRBV5-8 CASSLAGGRTDTQYF TGTGCCAGCAGCTTGGCGGGGGGGCGCACAGATACGCAGTATTTT
17 TRBD1 TRBJ1-1 . TRBV5-4 CASSLPLGQGAGTEAFF TGTGCCAGCAGCTTGCCACTGGGACAGGGGGCGGGCACTGAAGCTTTCTTT
16 TRBD1 TRBJ2-3 . TRBV4-1 CASSQPGQGREIREYF TGCGCCAGCAGCCAACCCGGACAGGGGAGGGAAATTAGGGAGTATTTT
17 TRBD1 TRBJ1-5 . TRBV28 CASSLFGQGSSNQPQHF TGTGCCAGCAGCCTTTTCGGACAGGGTTCCAGCAATCAGCCCCAGCATTTT
14 . TRBJ1-3 . TRBV7-2 CASIPQAYGNTIYF TGTGCCAGCATCCCACAGGCGTATGGAAACACCATATATTTT
16 . TRBJ2-3 once TRBV6-5 CASSYTGLALRDTQYF TGTGCCAGCAGTTACACGGGGCTAGCTTTGAGAGATACGCAGTATTTT
14 . TRBJ2-1 . TRBV19 CASSIVAGWNEQFF TGTGCCAGTAGTATCGTGGCAGGGTGGAATGAGCAGTTCTTC
16 . TRBJ1-4 . TRBV7-9 CASSPWETVGNEKLFF TGTGCCAGCAGCCCGTGGGAGACAGTCGGTAATGAAAAACTGTTTTTT
17 TRBD2 TRBJ2-7 . TRBV4-2 CASSQASLAGSSYEQYF TGTGCCAGCAGCCAAGCATCACTAGCGGGGAGCTCCTACGAGCAGTACTTC
14 TRBD1 TRBJ1-6 . TRBV18 CASSPTGGNSPLHF TGTGCCAGCTCACCGACAGGGGGTAATTCACCCCTCCACTTT
14 . TRBJ1-2 . TRBV18 CASSQGTSNYGYTF TGTGCCAGCTCCCAGGGGACGTCTAACTATGGCTACACCTTC